This T cell receptor beta chain was obtained from a study of T cells after yellow fever vaccination. There are 11 residues in the CDR3. Germline loops: CDR1 MDHEN, CDR2 SYDVKM. TCRdb used MiXCR to reprocess the 5' RACE reads, holding one entry per CDR3 protein. The repertoire holds 200,000 to 250,000 distinct CDR3 sequences, with approximately 3.2% as singletons. This clonotype came up many times. One end of the junction varies from germline; a read error may be responsible. V is TRBV28 and J is TRBJ1-1; 8 positions match TRBD1. The sequence was collected from a man younger than 35 who received the YFV17D yellow fever vaccine. The sample here was CD4+ T cells sorted from PBMCs, taken 10 days after the yellow fever booster vaccination. The CDR3 sequence: CASGFRGHTRF. DNA of the CDR3: TGTGCCAGCGGATTCAGGGGGCACACGCGGTTT.